These 14 T cell receptor beta chains share one sample of origin, sequenced in a study of T cell responses to AZD1222 COVID-19 vaccine. Method: immunoSEQ multiplex PCR; TCRdb's copy keeps in-frame clones and lacks some. The sample includes about 86,000 clones, 89% of them seen just once. The specimen comprised peripheral blood, sampled on day 0 of AZD1222 vaccination. Every receptor here comes from an adult in good health.

V gene TRBV3-1 (or the pseudogene TRBV3-2) combines with J gene TRBJ2-7, with D maybe TRBD2 (6 bases). The germline V gene has CDR1 LGHDT and CDR2 YNNKEL (reference sequence). This CDR3 spans 15 amino acids. Between the trimmed V and J ends, which lost 1 base and 1 base, there was a span of 11 bases. The chain's CDR3 is CASSQGRVGSYEQYF. DNA for the CDR3: TGTGCCAGCAGCCAAGGGAGGGTGGGGTCCTACGAGCAGTACTTC.

The chain combines TRBV7-9 with TRBJ2-3, with D hard to call. V was trimmed by 4 bases and J by 1 base, leaving 9 bases between them. This CDR3 spans 14 amino acids. Germline V gives CDR1 SEHNR, CDR2 FQNEAQ (reference sequence). The DNA of the CDR3 is TGTGCCAGCAGCTCACCGTTTGGCACAGATACGCAGTATTTT. It encodes CASSSPFGTDTQYF.

The chain is built from TRBV30 and TRBJ2-3, with a possible D match to TRBD1 (6 bases). This CDR3 is built from 13 residues. V shed 5 bases and J shed 10 bases, with 19 bases lying between them. Germline CDR1 GTSNPN, CDR2 SVGIG (reference sequence). Written as DNA, the CDR3 is TGTGCCTGGTACAAAACAGGGACGAGGTCGCAGTATTTT. Translation: CAWYKTGTRSQYF.

The chain is built from TRBV9 and TRBJ1-5, with 7 nucleotides matching TRBD1. The CDR3 is made up of 14 amino acids. Germline CDR1 and CDR2: SGDLS and YYNGEE. Trimming cost V 3 bases and J 4 bases; bases outside gene matches: 4. The CDR3 DNA follows: TGTGCCAGCAGCGCGGGGACAGTTAATCAGCCCCAGCATTTT. This sequence encodes CASSAGTVNQPQHF. Variable domain in full (rest from reference TRBV9 and TRBJ1-5): DSGVTQTPKHLITATGQRVTLRCSPRSGDLSVYWYQQSLDQGLQFLIQYYNGEERAKGNILERFSAQQFPDLHSELNLSSLELGDSALYFCASSAGTVNQPQHFGDGTRLSIL.

The chain combines TRBV19 with TRBJ1-1; the D gene is possibly TRBD1 (6 bases). CDR3 length equals 13 residues. CDR1 and CDR2 from the germline V gene are LNHDA and SQIVND (reference sequence). V was pared by 9 bases and J by 4 bases, with 15 bases between. CDR3 loop: CASADRGGTEAFF. The CDR3 nucleotides are TGTGCCAGCGCCGATAGGGGGGGCACTGAAGCTTTCTTT.

This sequence joins TRBV3-1 (or the pseudogene TRBV3-2) and TRBJ1-5; D unresolved. The CDR3 sequence is 13 residues long. Trimming pared 0 bases from V and 7 bases from J, leaving 7 bases between. Germline V CDR1 and CDR2: LGHDT, YNNKEL (reference sequence). CDR3 residues: CASSQDPGQPQHF. The CDR3 DNA is TGTGCCAGCAGCCAAGATCCGGGGCAGCCCCAGCATTTT.

The chain recombines TRBV25-1 with TRBJ2-7; D perhaps matches TRBD1 (5 bases). This CDR3 has 12 amino acids. Germline V gene sequence: CDR1 MGHDK, CDR2 SYGVNS. Trimming took off 3 bases at V and 4 bases at J, with 7 bases between the two ends. In DNA, the CDR3 is TGTGCCAGCAGTGATCAGGGTTACGAGCAGTACTTC. Translated: CASSDQGYEQYF.

The CDR3 here is CASSQGGTGGDHSYEQYF. The CDR3 DNA is TGTGCCAGCAGCCAAGGAGGGACAGGGGGCGACCACTCCTACGAGCAGTACTTC. This chain links TRBV3-1 (or the pseudogene TRBV3-2) with TRBJ2-7, with 12 positions matching TRBD1. The CDR3 is 18 residues long. The junction had 7 bases not matched to a gene; V was cut back by 1 base and J by 0 bases. Germline V gene sequence: CDR1 LGHDT, CDR2 YNNKEL (reference sequence).

The genes are TRBV5-4 and TRBJ1-4; 7 nucleotides align to TRBD1. V was pared by 5 bases and J by 8 bases, with 9 bases of the junction left unmatched. The CDR3 loop spans 14 amino acids. Per germline, CDR1 SGHNT and CDR2 YYREEE (reference sequence). CDR3 sequence (DNA): TGTGCCAGCAGTTCCCGGGACAGTCGAGAAAAACTGTTTTTT. This gives the protein CASSSRDSREKLFF.

This chain joins TRBV9 and TRBJ2-7; no clear D. Per germline, CDR1 SGDLS and CDR2 YYNGEE. The V end lost 3 bases, the J end lost 1 base, and 11 bases lay between the germline ends. This CDR3 is 14 amino acids long. CDR3 residues: CASSDDMGSYEQYF. CDR3 nucleotide sequence: TGTGCCAGCAGCGACGATATGGGGTCCTACGAGCAGTACTTC.

The rearrangement uses TRBV3-1 (or the pseudogene TRBV3-2) and TRBJ2-2; the D is unclear. The germline gives CDR1 LGHDT, CDR2 YNNKEL (reference sequence). Deletions cut 0 bases from V and 6 bases from J, with 8 bases between. The CDR3 covers 14 residues. As DNA, the CDR3 is TGTGCCAGCAGCCAAGAAGGTCTTCCCGGGGAGCTGTTTTTT. Translated: CASSQEGLPGELFF.

The V call is TRBV11-2, the J call TRBJ2-3; 10 bases line up with TRBD2. The CDR3 has 15 amino acids. With V trimmed by 5 bases and J by 3 bases, 5 bases remained unmatched. CDR1 SGHAT and CDR2 FQNNGV come from the germline V gene. The CDR3 DNA sequence: TGTGCCAGCAGCCCTCGGACTAGCGGAACAGATACGCAGTATTTT. Protein: CASSPRTSGTDTQYF.

The chain uses TRBV6-5 and TRBJ1-2; TRBD1 is a possible D gene (6 bases). This CDR3 spans 14 amino acids. CDR1 is MNHEY, CDR2 SVGAGI, per germline. The ends were cut back, 2 bases at V and 2 bases at J, with 9 bases in the middle. CDR3 protein: CASSYETGNYGYTF. The CDR3, as DNA: TGTGCCAGCAGTTACGAGACAGGAAACTATGGCTACACCTTC.

V usage is TRBV7-9 and J usage is TRBJ1-1; the D gene is possibly TRBD1 (6 bases). Trimming removed 1 base at V and 4 bases at J, with 13 bases between. The germline gives CDR1 SEHNR, CDR2 FQNEAQ (reference sequence). This CDR3 has 15 residues. For the CDR3, the DNA is TGTGCCAGCAGCTTAGAACAGGGAAGGGGCACTGAAGCTTTCTTT. Translated, it gives CASSLEQGRGTEAFF.